This T cell receptor beta chain derives from a study of chronic HIV infection and antiretroviral therapy. This clonotype was seen many times. A single record per CDR3 protein comes from TCRdb applying MiXCR to the 5' RACE reads. The data hold 39,000 or so distinct CDR3 sequences, with roughly 8% observed a single time. The germline V gene has CDR1 MNHEY and CDR2 SVGEGT. Trimming removed 2 bases at V and 0 bases at J, with 20 bases between. The CDR3 consists of 20 residues. The sequenced sample was peripheral blood. V usage is TRBV6-2 or TRBV6-3 and J usage is TRBJ2-6, with D unresolved. This TCR derives from an adult who had HIV and had not received antiretroviral therapy, or was an uninfected healthy control (not recorded which). CDR3 sequence (DNA): TGTGCCAGCAGTTACCCTGGTATGAGACGGACGATCTCTGGGGCCAACGTCCTGACTTTC. It specifies CASSYPGMRRTISGANVLTF.